This is a list of T cell receptor beta chains from one sample in a study of read filtering for tumor transcriptome and immune sequencing. TCRdb called the reads again in MiXCR, with one record for every CDR3 protein. The table shows nearly 60,000 distinct CDR3 sequences, with approximately 13% occurring only once. Sequenced material: a population of CD138-negative cells sorted from bone marrow. Every receptor here comes from a donor aged 40 or older with multiple myeloma. CDR3s include the opening cysteine and the closing phenylalanine or tryptophan.

V gene | CDR3 protein
TRBV29-1 | CSVEDRAGQETQYF
TRBV7-9 | CASSRGETQYF
TRBV6-5 | CASSTTASSYNSPLHF
TRBV20-1 | CSAPWAAVNTEAFF
TRBV5-1 | CASSFRDRGRSDYGYTF
TRBV5-1 | CASSLMTSTDTQYF
TRBV5-1 | CASSIQPSTDTQYF
TRBV29-1 | CSVKVSGETQYF
TRBV29-1 | CSTNSPGIGTEAFF
TRBV7-9 | CASSPSADNEQFF
TRBV6-6 | CASSYSGGVANTGELFF
TRBV7-3 | CASSLRGNQPQHF
TRBV18 | CASSPPTQGRNTIYF
TRBV5-6 | CASSYVAGVVEQYF
TRBV20-1 | CSARVLDNQPQHF
TRBV6-2/TRBV6-3 | CASTRTGEETQYF
TRBV10-1 | CASSAGLAGNYNEQFF
TRBV7-2 | CASSPTGIETQYF
TRBV12-3/TRBV12-4 | CASSLLRTRNTGELFF
TRBV6-6 | CASPRSGNTGELFF
TRBV9 | CASSDRVKGEQYF
TRBV5-1 | CASSPEGIVGNEQFF
TRBV11-2 | CASSLGAFNPDQPQHF
TRBV6-2/TRBV6-3 | CASSTAGRPNTGELFF
TRBV6-5 | CASSYSWGRQPQHF